One T cell receptor beta chain is described in this entry. When the RNA was reverse transcribed, random hexamers were used with an input of roughly 0.5 to 1 ug. Multiplex PCR with immunoSEQ amplified the TCR beta CDR3 across 54 Vbeta and 13 Jbeta. TCRdb used MiXCR to reprocess the immunoSEQ multiplex PCR reads, holding one entry per CDR3 protein. The repertoire holds under 200,000 distinct CDR3 sequences, with around 95% as singletons. The data are from a study of CD8 T cells in Susac syndrome. The CDR3 covers 15 residues. The V and J ends lost 2 bases and 4 bases respectively, with 14 bases between them. CDR1 MNHEY and CDR2 SVGAGI come from the germline V gene.

The sequenced material came from CD8+ T cells from PBMCs. The clonotype was recovered from a human donor with multiple sclerosis. The chain uses TRBV6-5 and TRBJ1-1; D is possibly TRBD1 (5 bases). The chain's CDR3 is CASSYPSGWPTEAFF. The CDR3 bases are TGTGCCAGCAGTTACCCGTCAGGGTGGCCCACTGAAGCTTTCTTT.